This TCR beta chain originates from a study of T cells in Graves' hyperthyroidism and ophthalmopathy. Study findings and constraints: For ophthalmopathy, model prediction preceded onset by a median roughly 6.3 months. Blood also contained most expanded thyroid clonotypes above 0.001.

TCR beta CDR3 regions were amplified from RNA transcripts. RT-PCR in the first round (using the HTBI primer set) targeted the TCR CDR3. TCRdb itself ran the multiplex PCR reads through MiXCR, one entry per CDR3 protein. The sample holds approximately 420,000 distinct CDR3 sequences, approximately 15% seen once. Exclusion criteria comprised uncontrolled infection, other autoimmune disease, pregnancy or lactation. Between the trimmed V and J ends, which lost 6 bases and 2 bases, there was a span of 12 bases. CDR1 and CDR2 from the germline V gene are MDHEN and SYDVKM. The CDR3 is 14 amino acids. As for this clonotype: What it binds is not known. One base away lies a much larger clone, so this may be a sequencing read error.

This rearrangement joins TRBV28 to TRBJ2-3; no reliable D call. Material for sequencing was blood. The sequence was obtained from a woman aged 18-30 years with Graves' hyperthyroidism. The CDR3 loop reads CASSFRTDTDTQYF. The CDR3 nucleotides are TGTGCCAGCAGCTTCCGGACGGACACAGATACGCAGTATTTT.